This T cell receptor (beta chain) was observed in a study of early T cells in non-severe SARS-CoV-2 infection. V was clipped by 6 bases and J by 2 bases, with 7 bases between them. Germline V gene lookup returns CDR1 MDHEN and CDR2 SYDVKM. The length of the CDR3 is 12 residues. Molecules of cDNA were individually given unique molecular identifiers that were attached to them. Each CDR3 protein gets one entry after TCRdb re-called the 5' RACE reads with MiXCR. The table includes under 55,000 distinct CDR3 sequences, around a tenth detected once. Sequencing was carried out using whole blood. V gene TRBV28 combines with J gene TRBJ1-2, with D uncertain. The source of this sequence is an adult who was a healthcare worker with PCR-confirmed SARS-CoV-2 infection or an uninfected control (not recorded which). The CDR3 DNA reads TGTGCCAGCAGAATACAGAACTATGGCTACACCTTC. This codes for CASRIQNYGYTF.